Listed below are T cell receptor beta chains from one sample, sequenced in a study of CD8+ T cells in alopecia areata. Some clones are missing from TCRdb's copy, which holds only in-frame ones; the method was immunoSEQ multiplex PCR. The sample lists some 170,000 clones; roughly 65% were seen once. Specimen: CD4+ T cells sorted from blood, collected at week 0. The receptors here all came from a human donor with alopecia areata. CDR3s leave out the opening cysteine and the closing phenylalanine or tryptophan. Each record gives: D gene, J gene, V gene, CDR3 protein. The D gene is left open where the match is weak.

D: .; J: TRBJ1-1; V: TRBV20-1; CDR3: SARDSLEAF
D: .; J: TRBJ1-1; V: TRBV29-1; CDR3: SVGQTSPEAF
D: TRBD2; J: TRBJ2-3; V: TRBV7-3; CDR3: ASSFREGDTQY
D: .; J: TRBJ2-3; V: TRBV6-1; CDR3: ASSVPGSDTQY
D: .; J: TRBJ1-2; V: TRBV5-6; CDR3: ASSYRTEPGYT
D: TRBD1; J: TRBJ2-1; V: TRBV5-1; CDR3: ASSLSGTGVYNEQF
D: .; J: TRBJ2-3; V: TRBV2; CDR3: ASRPGSTDTQY
D: TRBD1; J: TRBJ2-5; V: TRBV7-7; CDR3: ASSLGQGETQY
D: .; J: TRBJ1-2; V: TRBV29-1; CDR3: SVGGDTNYGYT
D: .; J: TRBJ1-5; V: TRBV30; CDR3: AWRGGKDQPQH
D: .; J: TRBJ1-1; V: TRBV9; CDR3: ASSAGLENTEAF
D: .; J: TRBJ1-2; V: TRBV30; CDR3: AWSAPKSYT
D: .; J: TRBJ2-6; V: TRBV6-6; CDR3: ASTATGANVLT
D: .; J: TRBJ1-1; V: TRBV9; CDR3: ASSPLYTEAF
D: .; J: TRBJ2-3; V: TRBV4-1; CDR3: ASNRGDLSTDTQY
D: TRBD2; J: TRBJ2-3; V: TRBV5-1; CDR3: ASSSGLAGAGPPY
D: .; J: TRBJ1-6; V: TRBV30; CDR3: AWIQGRNSPLH
D: .; J: TRBJ2-3; V: TRBV30; CDR3: AWSGPVSTDTQY
D: .; J: TRBJ2-1; V: TRBV20-1; CDR3: SATRNNEQF
D: .; J: TRBJ2-2; V: TRBV9; CDR3: ASSRNTGELF
D: TRBD1; J: TRBJ1-5; V: TRBV30; CDR3: AWDQGGQPQH
D: TRBD1; J: TRBJ2-7; V: TRBV6-6; CDR3: ASTPGTVYEQY
D: .; J: TRBJ2-1; V: TRBV11-3; CDR3: ASSDQTGQYNEQF